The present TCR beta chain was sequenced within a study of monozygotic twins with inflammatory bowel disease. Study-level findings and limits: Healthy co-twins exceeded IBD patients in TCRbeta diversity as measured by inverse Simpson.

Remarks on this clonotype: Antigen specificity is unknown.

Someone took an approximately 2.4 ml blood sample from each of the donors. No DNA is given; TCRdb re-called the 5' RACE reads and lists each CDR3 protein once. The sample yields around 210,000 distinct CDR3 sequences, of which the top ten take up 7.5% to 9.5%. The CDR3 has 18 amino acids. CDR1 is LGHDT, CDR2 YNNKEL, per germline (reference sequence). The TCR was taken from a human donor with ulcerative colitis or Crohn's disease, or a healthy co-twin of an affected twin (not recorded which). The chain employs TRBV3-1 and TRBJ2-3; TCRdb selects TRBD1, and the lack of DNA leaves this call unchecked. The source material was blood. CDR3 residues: CASSPPPRYGASTDTQYF.